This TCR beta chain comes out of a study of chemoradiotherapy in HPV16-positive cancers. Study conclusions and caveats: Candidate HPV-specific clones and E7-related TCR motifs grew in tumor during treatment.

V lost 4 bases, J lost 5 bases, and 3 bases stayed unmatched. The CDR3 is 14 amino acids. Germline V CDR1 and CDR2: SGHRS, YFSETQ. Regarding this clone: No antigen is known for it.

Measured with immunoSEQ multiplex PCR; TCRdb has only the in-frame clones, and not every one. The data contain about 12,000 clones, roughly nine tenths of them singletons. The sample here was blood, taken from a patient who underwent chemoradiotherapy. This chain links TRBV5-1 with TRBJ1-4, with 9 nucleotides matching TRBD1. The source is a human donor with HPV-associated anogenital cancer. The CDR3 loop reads CASSRDRGNEKLFF. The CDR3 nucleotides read TGCGCCAGCAGCCGAGACAGGGGGAATGAAAAACTGTTTTTT.